This TCR beta chain was profiled in a study of cytomegalovirus exposure and HLA in healthy donors. Note on this clone: The antigen is not known.

PCR used 60 Vbeta primers and 13 Jbeta primers. Libraries were prepared by immunoSEQ multiplex PCR; TCRdb keeps only in-frame clonotypes and omits some of them. The table has approximately 150,000 clones, roughly 80% seen once. With 1 base removed from V and 6 bases from J, the gap between germline ends came to 11 bases. This CDR3 is built from 14 residues. The germline gives CDR1 SGHRS, CDR2 YFSETQ. Points from the study as a whole: When analyzed later, the rates of TCR association showed variation by HLA locus, with DRB1 the most and HLA-C the fewest.

Sequenced sample: PBMCs. V gene TRBV5-1 combines with J gene TRBJ2-1; D unresolved. This sequence was found in a woman aged 30 to 39 in good health and CMV-seronegative. This chain's CDR3 is CASSLNAGANEQFF. As DNA, the CDR3 is TGCGCCAGCAGCTTGAATGCCGGAGCCAATGAGCAGTTCTTC. The full variable domain, rest sourced from reference TRBV5-1 and TRBJ2-1, is KAGVTQTPRYLIKTRGQQVTLSCSPISGHRSVSWYQQTPGQGLQFLFEYFSETQRNKGNFPGRFSGRQFSNSRSEMNVSTLELGDSALYLCASSLNAGANEQFFGPGTRLTVL.